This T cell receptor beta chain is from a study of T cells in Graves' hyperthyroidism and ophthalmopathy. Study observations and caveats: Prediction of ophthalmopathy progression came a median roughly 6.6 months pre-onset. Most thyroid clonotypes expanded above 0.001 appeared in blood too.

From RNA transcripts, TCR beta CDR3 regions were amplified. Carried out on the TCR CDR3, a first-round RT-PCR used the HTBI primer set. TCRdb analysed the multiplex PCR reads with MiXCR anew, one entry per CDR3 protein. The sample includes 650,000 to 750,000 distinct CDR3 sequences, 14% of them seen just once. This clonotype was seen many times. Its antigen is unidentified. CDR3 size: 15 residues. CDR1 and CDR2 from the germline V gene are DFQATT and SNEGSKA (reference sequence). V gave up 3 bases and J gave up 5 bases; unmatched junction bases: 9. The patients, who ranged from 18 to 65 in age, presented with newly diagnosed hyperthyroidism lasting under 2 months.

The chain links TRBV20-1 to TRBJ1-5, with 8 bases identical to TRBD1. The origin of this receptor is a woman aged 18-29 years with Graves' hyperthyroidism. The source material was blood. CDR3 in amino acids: CSASLPDRDDQPQHF. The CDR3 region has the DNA TGCAGTGCTAGTCTCCCGGACAGGGATGATCAGCCCCAGCATTTT.